Following are 8 T cell receptor beta chains from one sample sequenced in a study of blood T cell repertoires in COVID-19. Produced via immunoSEQ multiplex PCR; TCRdb's table is partial and in-frame only. The sample records some 99,000 clones, about 85% being singletons. The sample was peripheral blood. Every receptor here comes from a woman of 80 years or more with acute or convalescent COVID-19.

The rearrangement joins TRBV28 to TRBJ1-2, with D possibly matching TRBD1 (5 bases). The germline gives CDR1 MDHEN, CDR2 SYDVKM. This CDR3 has 11 amino acids. The CDR3 nucleotides are TGTGCAGCAGGGAACGCGGATGGCTACACCTTC. Translation gives CAAGNADGYTF.

The gene calls are TRBV6-6 and TRBJ1-1; D is unresolved. Germline CDR1 and CDR2: MNHNY and SVGAGI (reference sequence). The CDR3 is made up of 15 amino acids. V gave up 0 bases and J gave up 1 base, with 9 bases separating them. CDR3 amino acids: CASSYSAGANTEAFF. CDR3 bases: TGTGCCAGCAGTTACTCCGCGGGAGCGAACACTGAAGCTTTCTTT.

This chain joins TRBV7-9 and TRBJ1-1; tentatively, D is TRBD1 (6 bases). V was clipped by 5 bases and J by 0 bases, with 10 bases between them. CDR3 length: 14 residues. The germline V gene encodes CDR1 SEHNR and CDR2 FQNEAQ (reference sequence). The CDR3 loop is CASSRDRLNTEAFF. The CDR3 nucleotides are TGTGCCAGCAGCCGCGACAGGTTGAACACTGAAGCTTTCTTT.

This chain uses TRBV19 with TRBJ1-2; 8 bases agree with TRBD1. V gave up 2 bases and J gave up 7 bases; unmatched junction bases: 9. Germline V gene sequence: CDR1 LNHDA, CDR2 SQIVND (reference sequence). The CDR3 totals 15 residues. The CDR3 protein is CASSISWRTGFGYTF. Here the CDR3 DNA reads TGTGCCAGTAGTATAAGCTGGCGGACAGGGTTTGGCTACACCTTC. The complete variable domain, with remaining parts taken from reference TRBV19 and TRBJ1-2, reads DGGITQSPKYLFRKEGQNVTLSCEQNLNHDAMYWYRQDPGQGLRLIYYSQIVNDFQKGDIAEGYSVSREKKESFPLTVTSAQKNPTAFYLCASSISWRTGFGYTFGSGTRLTVV.

The J gene is TRBJ2-2, the V gene TRBV24-1; 8 bases line up with TRBD2. V lost 9 bases to trimming and J lost 4 bases; unmatched junction nucleotides: 9. CDR1 is KGHDR, CDR2 SFDVKD, per germline. The CDR3 consists of 15 residues. The CDR3 loop is CATSVAGSGTGELFF. The CDR3 coding sequence is TGTGCCACCTCGGTAGCGGGGTCGGGCACCGGGGAGCTGTTTTTT.

The chain uses TRBV11-2 and TRBJ2-4; 10 positions agree with TRBD2. Trimming at V came to 5 bases and at J to 1 base, leaving 8 bases not matched to a gene. The length of the CDR3 is 17 residues. Germline CDR1 reads SGHAT; CDR2 reads FQNNGV. CDR3: CASSARSGGLAKNIQYF. CDR3 sequence (DNA): TGTGCCAGCAGCGCCCGTAGCGGGGGGCTCGCCAAAAACATTCAGTACTTC.

The genes are TRBV5-1 and TRBJ1-3; D is perhaps TRBD1 (5 bases). The V and J ends lost 4 bases and 2 bases respectively, with 31 bases between them. The CDR3 has 21 amino acids. Germline V gene sequence: CDR1 SGHRS, CDR2 YFSETQ. The CDR3 region has the DNA TGCGCCAGCAGCCAGATTAGGGCAGGGTTCGGTTTTCCGGGTACTGGAAACACCATATATTTT. Encoded protein: CASSQIRAGFGFPGTGNTIYF.

J is TRBJ1-5 and V is TRBV7-2; TRBD1 is a possible D gene (6 bases). Trimming took 5 bases from V and 3 from J, leaving 17 bases between them. CDR3 length equals 16 residues. Looked up from germline, CDR1 is SGHTA and CDR2 is FQGNSA. The CDR3 region has the DNA TGTGCCAGCAGCGTTGACAGGTCCTGGCCCAATCAGCCCCAGCATTTT. It is translated as CASSVDRSWPNQPQHF.